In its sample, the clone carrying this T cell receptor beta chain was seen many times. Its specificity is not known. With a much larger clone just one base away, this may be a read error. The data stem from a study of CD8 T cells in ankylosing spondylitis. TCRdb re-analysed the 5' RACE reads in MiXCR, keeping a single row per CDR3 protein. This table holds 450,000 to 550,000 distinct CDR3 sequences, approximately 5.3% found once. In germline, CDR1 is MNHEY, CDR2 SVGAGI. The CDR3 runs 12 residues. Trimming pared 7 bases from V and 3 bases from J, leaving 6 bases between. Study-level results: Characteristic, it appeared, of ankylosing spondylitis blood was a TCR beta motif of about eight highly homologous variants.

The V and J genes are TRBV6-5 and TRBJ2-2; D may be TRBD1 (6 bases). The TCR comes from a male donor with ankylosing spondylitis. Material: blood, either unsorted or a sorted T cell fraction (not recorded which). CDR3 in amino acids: CASKGDTGELFF. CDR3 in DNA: TGTGCCAGCAAGGGGGACACCGGGGAGCTGTTTTTT.